The 9 T cell receptor beta chains below all came from one sample that was sequenced in a study of blood T cells in healthy people across ages. PCR was performed a second time for about 6 to 12 cycles using a sample-barcoded 5' primer and a J-beta primer mix. MiXCR, applied by TCRdb to the 5' RACE reads, yields one record per CDR3 protein. The repertoire holds fewer than 900,000 distinct CDR3 sequences, with 49% as singletons. The material sequenced was blood. The receptors originated from a woman aged 60 to 75 in good health.

The genes are TRBV4-3 and TRBJ2-1, with 7 nucleotides matching TRBD1. Germline CDR1 LGHNA, CDR2 YSLEER. V lost 3 bases and J lost 13; bases outside the gene matches: 18. CDR3 size: 16 residues. The CDR3: CASSHAIRDRKETQFF. For the CDR3, the DNA is TGCGCCAGCAGCCATGCCATCCGGGACAGAAAAGAGACCCAGTTCTTC.

The chain links TRBV7-3 to TRBJ2-2, with D unresolved. Germline CDR1 SGHTA, CDR2 FQGTGA. Trimming removed 4 bases at V and 7 bases at J, with 4 bases between. This CDR3 is built from 11 residues. CDR3 nucleotides: TGTGCCAGCAGCTCGGGCGGGGAGCTGTTTTTT. Translation: CASSSGGELFF.

The V call is TRBV28, the J call TRBJ2-5; no clear D. The DNA end is a closer match to TRBJ2-7, so the J assignment may be wrong. The CDR3 has 14 residues. Germline V lookup: CDR1 MDHEN, CDR2 SYDVKM. The CDR3 sequence is CASSLLGRNYEQYF. The CDR3 coding sequence is TGTGCCAGCAGTTTATTGGGCAGGAACTACGAGCAGTACTTC.

This clonotype has more than one count but fewer than ten. The chain uses TRBV7-8 and TRBJ1-1, with D perhaps matching TRBD1 (5 bases). Trimming cost V 1 base and J 13 bases, with 13 bases left between them. Germline V gene sequence: CDR1 SGHVS, CDR2 FQNEAQ. CDR3 length: 12 residues. The CDR3 here is CASSLGSGRGFF. DNA of the CDR3: TGTGCCAGCAGCTTAGGTTCCGGGAGGGGTTTCTTT.

On this clonotype itself: Germline is not matched at one junction end, which may reflect a read error. The chain combines TRBV2 with TRBJ2-7, with D perhaps matching TRBD1 (6 bases). CDR1 and CDR2 from the germline V gene are SNHLY and FYNNEI. This CDR3 is built from 15 residues. CDR3 sequence: CASRAGTLGSYEEYF. CDR3 sequence (DNA): TGTGCCAGCAGAGCCGGGACACTAGGCTCCTACGAGGAGTACTTC. Based on the CDR3 plus reference TRBV2 and TRBJ2-7, the full variable domain is EPEVTQTPSHQVTQMGQEVILRCVPISNHLYFYWYRQILGQKVEFLVSFYNNEISEKSEIFDDQFSVERPDGSNFTLKIRSTKLEDSAMYFCASRAGTLGSYEEYFGPGTRLTVT.

This clonotype was detected only a few times. The rearrangement uses TRBV5-1 and TRBJ2-7; 9 nucleotides agree with TRBD2. Germline V lookup: CDR1 SGHRS, CDR2 YFSETQ. This CDR3 is 15 amino acids long. The V and J ends lost 1 base and 6 bases, in that order; junction bases with no gene match: 8. CDR3 loop: CASSLSSGTSGEQYF. The CDR3, as DNA: TGCGCCAGCAGCTTGTCTAGCGGGACTTCGGGCGAGCAGTACTTC.

A few counts support this clonotype. The chain joins TRBV20-1 to TRBJ2-7, with unresolved D. Germline CDR1 is DFQATT and CDR2 is SNEGSKA (reference sequence). V was pared by 0 bases and J by 7 bases, with 13 bases between. This CDR3 has 13 amino acids. CDR3 DNA sequence: TGCAGTGCTAGAGACCGGCTAGTAGTTGAGCAGTACTTC. It encodes CSARDRLVVEQYF.

V gene TRBV4-3 combines with J gene TRBJ2-1, with D possibly TRBD2 on 6 matching bases. Germline CDR1 and CDR2: LGHNA and YSLEER. This CDR3 is 17 amino acids long. The V gene lost 0 bases and the J gene lost 5 bases, with 17 bases spanning the gap. The CDR3 sequence is CASSQDLSGRGNNEQFF. In nucleotides, the CDR3 is TGCGCCAGCAGCCAAGATTTGTCCGGGAGAGGGAACAATGAGCAGTTCTTC.

The chain is built from TRBV7-3 and TRBJ2-3, with TRBD2 matching over 10 bases. In germline, CDR1 is SGHTA, CDR2 FQGTGA. CDR3 length: 16 residues. V lost 5 bases and J lost 5; bases outside the gene matches: 10. DNA of the CDR3: TGTGCCAGCAGCCCGCGAGCGGGAGGGCGGGGAGATACGCAGTATTTT. Amino acid sequence: CASSPRAGGRGDTQYF.